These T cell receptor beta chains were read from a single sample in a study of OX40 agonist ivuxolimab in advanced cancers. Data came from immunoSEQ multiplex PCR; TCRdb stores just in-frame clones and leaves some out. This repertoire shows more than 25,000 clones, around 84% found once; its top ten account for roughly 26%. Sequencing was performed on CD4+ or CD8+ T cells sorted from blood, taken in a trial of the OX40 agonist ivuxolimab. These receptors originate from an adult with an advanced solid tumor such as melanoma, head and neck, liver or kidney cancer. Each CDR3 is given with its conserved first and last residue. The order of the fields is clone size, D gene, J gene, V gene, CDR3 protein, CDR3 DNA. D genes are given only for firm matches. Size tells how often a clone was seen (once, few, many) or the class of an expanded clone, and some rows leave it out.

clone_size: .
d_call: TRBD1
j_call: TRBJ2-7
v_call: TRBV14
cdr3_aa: CASSQWDRGPLEQYF
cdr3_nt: TGTGCCAGCAGCCAGTGGGACAGGGGGCCGTTAGAGCAGTACTTC

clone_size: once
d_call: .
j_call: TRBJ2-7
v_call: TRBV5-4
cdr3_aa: CASAGVSGEQYF
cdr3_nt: TGTGCCAGCGCCGGGGTTTCGGGGGAGCAGTACTTC

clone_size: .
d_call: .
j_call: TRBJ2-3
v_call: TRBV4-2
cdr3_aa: CASSQEGGTTDTQYF
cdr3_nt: TGTGCCAGCAGCCAAGAGGGGGGCACCACAGATACGCAGTATTTT

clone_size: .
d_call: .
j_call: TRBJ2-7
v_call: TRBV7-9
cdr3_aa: CASSLAGTPYEQYF
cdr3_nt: TGTGCCAGCAGCTTAGCCGGGACACCTTACGAGCAGTACTTC

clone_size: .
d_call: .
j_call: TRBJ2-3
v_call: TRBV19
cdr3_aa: CASSETATDTQYF
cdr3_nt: TGTGCCAGTAGTGAAACAGCCACAGATACGCAGTATTTT

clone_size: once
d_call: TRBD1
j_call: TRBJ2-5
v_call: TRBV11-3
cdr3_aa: CASSLYRGLTETQYF
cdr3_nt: TGTGCCAGCAGCTTATACAGGGGGTTAACGGAGACCCAGTACTTC

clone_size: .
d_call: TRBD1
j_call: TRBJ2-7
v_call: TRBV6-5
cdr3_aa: CASSSRDRTYEQYF
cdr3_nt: TGTGCCAGCAGTTCACGGGACAGAACCTACGAGCAGTACTTC

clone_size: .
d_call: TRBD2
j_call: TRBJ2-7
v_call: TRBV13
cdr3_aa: CASSLGRGAYEQYF
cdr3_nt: TGTGCCAGCAGCTTAGGCCGGGGGGCCTACGAGCAGTACTTC

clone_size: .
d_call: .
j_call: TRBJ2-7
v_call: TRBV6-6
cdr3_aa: CASIISAGGAYEQYF
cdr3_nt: TGTGCCAGCATCATCTCAGCCGGAGGCGCCTACGAGCAGTACTTC

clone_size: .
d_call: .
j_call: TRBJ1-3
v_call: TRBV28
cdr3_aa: CASRAGNTIYF
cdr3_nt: TGTGCCAGCAGGGCTGGAAACACCATATATTTT

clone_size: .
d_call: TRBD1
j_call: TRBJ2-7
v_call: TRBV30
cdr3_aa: CAWSYGRGPYEQYF
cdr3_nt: TGTGCCTGGAGCTACGGCAGGGGGCCGTACGAGCAGTACTTC

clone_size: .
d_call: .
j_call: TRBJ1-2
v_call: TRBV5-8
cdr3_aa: CASSLLGGNYGYTF
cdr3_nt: TGTGCCAGCAGCTTGCTCGGCGGTAACTATGGCTACACCTTC

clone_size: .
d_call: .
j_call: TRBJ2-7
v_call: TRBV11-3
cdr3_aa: CASRGPGQKQYEQYF
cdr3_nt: TGTGCCAGCAGGGGGCCGGGGCAAAAACAATACGAGCAGTACTTC

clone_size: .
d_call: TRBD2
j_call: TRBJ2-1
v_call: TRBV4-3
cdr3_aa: CASSLTSGPYNEQFF
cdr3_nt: TGCGCCAGCAGCCTCACTAGCGGACCCTACAATGAGCAGTTCTTC

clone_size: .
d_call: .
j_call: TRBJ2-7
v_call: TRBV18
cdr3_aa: CASSPPWGGSSYEQYF
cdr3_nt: TGTGCCAGCTCACCTCCTTGGGGTGGGAGCTCCTACGAGCAGTACTTC

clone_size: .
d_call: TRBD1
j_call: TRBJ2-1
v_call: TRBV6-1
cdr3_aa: CASRGAGQVNNEQFF
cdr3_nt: TGTGCCAGCAGAGGGGCGGGACAGGTTAACAATGAGCAGTTCTTC

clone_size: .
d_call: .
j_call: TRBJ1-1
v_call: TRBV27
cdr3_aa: CASSLSGTMEAFF
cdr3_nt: TGTGCCAGCAGTTTAAGTGGGACGATGGAAGCTTTCTTT

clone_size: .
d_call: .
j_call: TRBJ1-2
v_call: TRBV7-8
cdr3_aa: CASSLASPIGFYGYTF
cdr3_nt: TGTGCCAGCAGCTTAGCAAGCCCTATCGGGTTCTATGGCTACACCTTC

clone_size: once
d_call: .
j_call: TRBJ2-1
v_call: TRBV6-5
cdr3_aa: CASSLGYEQFF
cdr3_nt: TGTGCCAGCAGCCTGGGTTATGAGCAGTTCTTC

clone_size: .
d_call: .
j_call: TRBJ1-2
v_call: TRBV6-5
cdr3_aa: CASSGRDTPNYGYTF
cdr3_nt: TGTGCCAGCAGTGGCCGGGACACGCCTAACTATGGCTACACCTTC

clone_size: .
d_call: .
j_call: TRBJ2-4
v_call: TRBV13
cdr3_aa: CASRLNPENIQYF
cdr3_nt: TGTGCCAGCAGACTTAATCCCGAAAACATTCAGTACTTC

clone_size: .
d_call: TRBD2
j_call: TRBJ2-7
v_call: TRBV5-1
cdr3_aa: CASSPSTSGAPEQYF
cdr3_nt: TGCGCCAGCAGCCCCTCGACTAGCGGGGCCCCGGAGCAGTACTTC

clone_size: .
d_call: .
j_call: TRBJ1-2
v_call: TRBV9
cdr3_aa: CASSAPGSGPFLTNYGYTF
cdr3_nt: TGTGCCAGCAGCGCGCCCGGGTCAGGGCCCTTTCTTACTAACTATGGCTACACCTTC

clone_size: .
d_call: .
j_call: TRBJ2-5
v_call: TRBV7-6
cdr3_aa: CASSLFGYQETQYF
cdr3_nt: TGTGCCAGCAGCTTATTCGGTTATCAAGAGACCCAGTACTTC

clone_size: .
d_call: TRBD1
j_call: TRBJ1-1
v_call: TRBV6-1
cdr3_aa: CASRPGQGSSGEAFF
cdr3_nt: TGTGCCAGCAGGCCGGGACAGGGAAGTAGTGGTGAAGCTTTCTTT

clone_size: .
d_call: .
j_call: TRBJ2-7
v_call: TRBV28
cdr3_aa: CASSFAGIYEQYF
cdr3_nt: TGTGCCAGCAGTTTCGCAGGGATTTACGAGCAGTACTTC

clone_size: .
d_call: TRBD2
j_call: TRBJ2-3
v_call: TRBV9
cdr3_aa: CASSPQGGSKIDTQYF
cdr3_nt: TGTGCCAGCAGCCCCCAGGGCGGGAGTAAAATAGATACGCAGTATTTT

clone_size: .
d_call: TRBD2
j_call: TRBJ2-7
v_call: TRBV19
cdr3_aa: CASSLELGSGGSYEQYF
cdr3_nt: TGTGCCAGTAGTCTCGAGTTGGGCAGCGGGGGCTCCTACGAGCAGTACTTC

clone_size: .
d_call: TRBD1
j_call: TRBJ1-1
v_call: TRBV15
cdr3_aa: CATTGGRTEAFF
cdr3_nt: TGTGCCACAACAGGGGGCAGAACTGAAGCTTTCTTT

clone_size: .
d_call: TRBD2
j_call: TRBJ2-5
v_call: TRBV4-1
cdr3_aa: CASSPLAGGGETQYF
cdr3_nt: TGCGCCAGCAGCCCCCTAGCGGGGGGAGGAGAGACCCAGTACTTC

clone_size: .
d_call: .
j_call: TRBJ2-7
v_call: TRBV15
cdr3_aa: CATSREEGRGDEQYF
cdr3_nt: TGTGCCACCAGCAGAGAAGAGGGCAGGGGAGACGAGCAGTACTTC

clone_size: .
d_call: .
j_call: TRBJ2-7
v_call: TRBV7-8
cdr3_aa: CASSLLGGDPSYEQYF
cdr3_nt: TGTGCCAGCAGCTTACTTGGTGGGGACCCCTCCTACGAGCAGTACTTC

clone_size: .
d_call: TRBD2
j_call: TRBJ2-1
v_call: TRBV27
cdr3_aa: CASSPHSGSVSYNEQFF
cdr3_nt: TGTGCCAGCAGCCCTCATAGCGGGAGTGTTTCTTACAATGAGCAGTTCTTC

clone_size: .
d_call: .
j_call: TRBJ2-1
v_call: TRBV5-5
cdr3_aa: CASSLFDNEQFF
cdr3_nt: TGTGCCAGCAGCTTGTTCGACAATGAGCAGTTCTTC

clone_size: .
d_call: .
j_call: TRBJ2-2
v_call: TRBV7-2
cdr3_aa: CASSTEESTGELFF
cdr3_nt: TGTGCCAGCAGCACGGAAGAAAGCACCGGGGAGCTGTTTTTT

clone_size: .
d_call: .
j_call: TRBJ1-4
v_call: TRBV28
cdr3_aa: CASSLGGHATNEKLFF
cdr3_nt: TGTGCCAGCAGCCTCGGGGGGCATGCAACTAATGAAAAACTGTTTTTT

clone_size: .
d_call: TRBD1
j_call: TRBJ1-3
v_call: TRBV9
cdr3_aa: CASSTPGQGAVGNTIYF
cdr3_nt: TGTGCCAGCAGCACACCGGGACAGGGGGCTGTTGGAAACACCATATATTTT

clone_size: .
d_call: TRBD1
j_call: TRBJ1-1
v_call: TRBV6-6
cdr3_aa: CASGLDREDFTEAFF
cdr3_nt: TGTGCCAGCGGTTTGGACAGGGAAGATTTCACTGAAGCTTTCTTT

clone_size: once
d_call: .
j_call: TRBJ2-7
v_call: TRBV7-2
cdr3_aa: CASSFYLGLEQYF
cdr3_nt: TGTGCCAGCAGCTTCTATCTAGGTTTGGAGCAGTACTTC

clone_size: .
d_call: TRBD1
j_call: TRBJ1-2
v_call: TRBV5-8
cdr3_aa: CASSGQGSPRNYGYTF
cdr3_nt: TGTGCCAGCAGTGGACAGGGCTCCCCTCGTAACTATGGCTACACCTTC

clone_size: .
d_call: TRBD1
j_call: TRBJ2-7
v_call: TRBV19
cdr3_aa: CATGQDETYEQYF
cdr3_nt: TGTGCCACCGGACAGGATGAAACCTACGAGCAGTACTTC

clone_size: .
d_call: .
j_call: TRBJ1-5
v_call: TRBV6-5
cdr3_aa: CASSYVAGNQPQHF
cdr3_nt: TGTGCCAGCAGTTACGTTGCGGGGAATCAGCCCCAGCATTTT

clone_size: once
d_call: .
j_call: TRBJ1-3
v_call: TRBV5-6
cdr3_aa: CASSLDRAGNTIYF
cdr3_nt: TGTGCCAGCAGCTTGGACAGGGCTGGAAACACCATATATTTT

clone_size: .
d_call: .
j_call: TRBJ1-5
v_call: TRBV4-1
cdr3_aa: CASSQEARDQPQHF
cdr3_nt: TGCGCCAGCAGCCAAGAAGCCAGGGACCAGCCCCAGCATTTT

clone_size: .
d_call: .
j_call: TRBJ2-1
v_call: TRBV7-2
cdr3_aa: CASSSRDRNSYNEQFF
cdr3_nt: TGTGCCAGCAGCTCCCGAGACAGGAACTCCTACAATGAGCAGTTCTTC

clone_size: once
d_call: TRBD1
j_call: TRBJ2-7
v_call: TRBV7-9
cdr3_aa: CASSLGTGGLEQYF
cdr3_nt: TGTGCCAGCAGCTTAGGGACAGGGGGCCTCGAGCAGTACTTC

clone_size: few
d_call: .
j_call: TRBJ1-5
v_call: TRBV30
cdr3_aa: CAWSVLRGGDQPQHF
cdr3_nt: TGTGCCTGGAGTGTACTTCGGGGTGGGGATCAGCCCCAGCATTTT

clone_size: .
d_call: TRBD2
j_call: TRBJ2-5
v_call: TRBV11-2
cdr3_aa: CASSPEPGGLALRETQYF
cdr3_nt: TGTGCCAGCAGCCCAGAACCAGGGGGACTAGCACTGCGGGAGACCCAGTACTTC

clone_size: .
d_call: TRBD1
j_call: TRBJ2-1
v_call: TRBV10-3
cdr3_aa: CAIKMTGGESYNEQFF
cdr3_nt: TGTGCCATCAAAATGACAGGGGGGGAGTCGTACAATGAGCAGTTCTTC

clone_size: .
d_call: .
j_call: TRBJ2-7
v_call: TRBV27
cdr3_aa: CASSLGAGYEQYF
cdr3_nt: TGTGCCAGCAGTTTGGGGGCCGGATACGAGCAGTACTTC

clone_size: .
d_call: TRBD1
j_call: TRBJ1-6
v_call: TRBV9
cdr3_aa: CASSVEGAWNSPLHF
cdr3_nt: TGTGCCAGCAGCGTGGAGGGGGCCTGGAATTCACCCCTCCACTTT

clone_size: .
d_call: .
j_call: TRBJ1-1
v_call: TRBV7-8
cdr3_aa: CASSYNRENTEAFF
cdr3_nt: TGTGCCAGCAGCTACAACAGGGAGAACACTGAAGCTTTCTTT

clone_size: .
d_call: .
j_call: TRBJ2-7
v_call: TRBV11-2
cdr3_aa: CASSVGATYEQYF
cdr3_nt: TGTGCCAGCAGCGTGGGGGCTACCTACGAGCAGTACTTC

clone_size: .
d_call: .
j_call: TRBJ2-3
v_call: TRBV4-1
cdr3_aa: CASSPSSLAMDTQYF
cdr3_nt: TGCGCCAGCAGCCCCTCTAGCCTCGCCATGGATACGCAGTATTTT